The TCR beta chain under discussion was sequenced for a study of T-cell reconstitution after alpha-beta-depleted transplantation in children. A TCRbeta library incorporating unique molecular identifiers was prepared. TCRdb redid the calling of the PCR reads with MiXCR, one entry per CDR3 protein. The profile shows approximately 350,000 distinct CDR3 sequences, about an eighth of them singletons. This clonotype was found a few times. The input for sequencing was PBMCs, taken from the stem cell graft. The receptor was isolated from a human donor who donated a stem cell graft to a child with Fanconi anemia.

Here the CDR3 reads CSAPSGGDRELFF. For the CDR3, the DNA is TGCAGTGCCCCAAGCGGGGGGGACAGGGAGCTGTTTTTT. The chain is built from TRBV20-1 and TRBJ2-2; 10 nucleotides match TRBD2. There are 13 residues in the CDR3. Trimming removed 6 bases from V and 9 bases from J; junction bases left unmatched: 7. Germline CDR1 is DFQATT and CDR2 is SNEGSKA (reference sequence).